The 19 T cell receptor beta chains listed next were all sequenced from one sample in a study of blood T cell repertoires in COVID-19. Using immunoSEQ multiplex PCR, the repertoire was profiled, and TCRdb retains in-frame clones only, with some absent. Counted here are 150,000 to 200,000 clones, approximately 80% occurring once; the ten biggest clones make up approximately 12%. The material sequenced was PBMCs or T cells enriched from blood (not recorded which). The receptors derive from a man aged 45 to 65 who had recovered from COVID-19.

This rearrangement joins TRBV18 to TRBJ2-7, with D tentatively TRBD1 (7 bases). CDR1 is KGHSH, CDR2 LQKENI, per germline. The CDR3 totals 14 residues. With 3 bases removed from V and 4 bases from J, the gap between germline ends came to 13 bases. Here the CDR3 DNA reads TGTGCCAGCTCACCGCCGACAGGGAGGTACGAGCAGTACTTC. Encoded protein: CASSPPTGRYEQYF.

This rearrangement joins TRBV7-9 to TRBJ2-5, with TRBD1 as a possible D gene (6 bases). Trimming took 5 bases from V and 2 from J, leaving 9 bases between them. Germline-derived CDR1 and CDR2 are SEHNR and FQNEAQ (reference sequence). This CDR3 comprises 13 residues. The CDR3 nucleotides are TGTGCCAGCAGCGGTGACAGGCAAGAGACCCAGTACTTC. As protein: CASSGDRQETQYF.

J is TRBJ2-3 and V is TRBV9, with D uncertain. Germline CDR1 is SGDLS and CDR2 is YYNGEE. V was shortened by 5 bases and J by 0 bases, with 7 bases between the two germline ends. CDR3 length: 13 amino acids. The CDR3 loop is CASRALSTDTQYF. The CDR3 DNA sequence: TGTGCCAGCAGGGCTCTTAGCACAGATACGCAGTATTTT.

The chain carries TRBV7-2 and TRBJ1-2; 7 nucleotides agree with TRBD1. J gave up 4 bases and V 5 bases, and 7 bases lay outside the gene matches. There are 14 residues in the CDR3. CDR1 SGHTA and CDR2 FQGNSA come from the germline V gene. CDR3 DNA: TGTGCCAGCAGCCAGGGACAGAGCCTCTATGGCTACACCTTC. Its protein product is CASSQGQSLYGYTF.

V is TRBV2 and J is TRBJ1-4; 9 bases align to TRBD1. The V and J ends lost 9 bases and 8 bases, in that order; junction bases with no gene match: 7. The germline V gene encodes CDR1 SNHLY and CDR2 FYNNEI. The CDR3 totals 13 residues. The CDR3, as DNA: TGTGCCAGACAGGACAGGGGCGGGGAAAAACTGTTTTTT. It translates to CARQDRGGEKLFF.

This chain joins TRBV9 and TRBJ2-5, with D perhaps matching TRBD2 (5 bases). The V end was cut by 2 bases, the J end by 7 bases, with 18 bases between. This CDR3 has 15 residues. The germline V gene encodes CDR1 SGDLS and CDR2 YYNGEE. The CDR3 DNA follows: TGTGCCAGCAGCGTCGAACCCGGGATTTCCACGACCCAGTACTTC. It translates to CASSVEPGISTTQYF.

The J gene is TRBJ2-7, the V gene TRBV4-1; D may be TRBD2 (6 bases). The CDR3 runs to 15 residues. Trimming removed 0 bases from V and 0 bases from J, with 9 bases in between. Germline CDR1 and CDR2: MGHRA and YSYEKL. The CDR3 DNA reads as TGCGCCAGCAGCCAAGAAGCGGGCGTCTCCTACGAGCAGTACTTC. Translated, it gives CASSQEAGVSYEQYF.

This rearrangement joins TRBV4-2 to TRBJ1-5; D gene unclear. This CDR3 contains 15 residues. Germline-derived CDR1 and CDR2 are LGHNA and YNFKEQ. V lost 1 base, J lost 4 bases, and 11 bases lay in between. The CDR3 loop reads CASSQGAQKNQPQHF. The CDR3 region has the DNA TGTGCCAGCAGCCAAGGGGCGCAGAAGAATCAGCCCCAGCATTTT.

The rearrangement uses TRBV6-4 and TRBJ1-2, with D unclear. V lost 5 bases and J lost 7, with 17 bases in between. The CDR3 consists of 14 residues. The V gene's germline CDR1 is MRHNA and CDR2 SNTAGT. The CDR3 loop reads CASSPSDFRGGYTF. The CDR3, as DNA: TGTGCCAGCAGTCCATCGGACTTCCGGGGTGGCTACACCTTC.

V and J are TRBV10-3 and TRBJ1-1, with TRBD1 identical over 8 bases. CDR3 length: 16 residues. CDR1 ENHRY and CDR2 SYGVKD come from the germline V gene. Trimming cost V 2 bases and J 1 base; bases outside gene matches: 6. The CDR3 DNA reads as TGTGCCATCAGTGAGCCGGCAGGGGGCTCGAACACTGAAGCTTTCTTT. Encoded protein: CAISEPAGGSNTEAFF.

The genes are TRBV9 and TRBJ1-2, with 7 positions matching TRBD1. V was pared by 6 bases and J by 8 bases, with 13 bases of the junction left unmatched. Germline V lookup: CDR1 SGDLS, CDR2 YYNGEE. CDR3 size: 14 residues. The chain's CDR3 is CASTRDSRFGGYTF. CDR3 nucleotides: TGTGCCAGCACTCGGGACAGCCGTTTTGGGGGCTACACCTTC.

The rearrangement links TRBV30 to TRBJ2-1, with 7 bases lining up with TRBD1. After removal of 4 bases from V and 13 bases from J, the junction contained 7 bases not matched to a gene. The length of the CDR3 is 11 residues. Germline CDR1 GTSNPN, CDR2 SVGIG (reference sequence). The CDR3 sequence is CAWNTGAPQFF. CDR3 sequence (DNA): TGTGCCTGGAATACAGGGGCCCCACAGTTCTTC.

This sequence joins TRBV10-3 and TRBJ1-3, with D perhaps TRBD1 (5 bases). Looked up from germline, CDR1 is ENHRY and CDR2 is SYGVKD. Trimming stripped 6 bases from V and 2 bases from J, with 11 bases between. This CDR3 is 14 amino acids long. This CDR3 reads CAIREGAPGNTIYF. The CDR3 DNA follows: TGTGCCATCAGGGAAGGGGCTCCTGGAAACACCATATATTTT.

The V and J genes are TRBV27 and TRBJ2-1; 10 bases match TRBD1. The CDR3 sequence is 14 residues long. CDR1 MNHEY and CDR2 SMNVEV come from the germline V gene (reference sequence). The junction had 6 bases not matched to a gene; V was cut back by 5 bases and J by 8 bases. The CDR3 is CASSPRDRGYEQFF. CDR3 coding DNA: TGTGCCAGCAGTCCCCGGGACAGGGGATATGAGCAGTTCTTC.

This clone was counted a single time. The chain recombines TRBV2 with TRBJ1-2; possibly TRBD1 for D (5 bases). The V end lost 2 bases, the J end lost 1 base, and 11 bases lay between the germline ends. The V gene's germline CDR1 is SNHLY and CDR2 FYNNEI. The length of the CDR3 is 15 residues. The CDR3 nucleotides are TGTGCCAGCAGTGAAACAGGTGCCATTAACTATGGCTACACCTTC. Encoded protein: CASSETGAINYGYTF.

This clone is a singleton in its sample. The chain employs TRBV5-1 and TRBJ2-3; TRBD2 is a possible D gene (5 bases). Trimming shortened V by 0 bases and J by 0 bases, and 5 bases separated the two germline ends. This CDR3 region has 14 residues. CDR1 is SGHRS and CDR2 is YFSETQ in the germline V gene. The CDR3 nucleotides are TGCGCCAGCAGCTTGGGGGAGAGCACAGATACGCAGTATTTT. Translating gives CASSLGESTDTQYF.

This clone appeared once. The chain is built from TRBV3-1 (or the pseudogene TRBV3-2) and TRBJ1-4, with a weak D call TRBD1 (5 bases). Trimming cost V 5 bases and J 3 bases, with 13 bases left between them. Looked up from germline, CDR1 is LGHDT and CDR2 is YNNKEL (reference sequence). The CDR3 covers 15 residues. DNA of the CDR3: TGTGCCAGCAGCTCCCGACAGTTGTCTAATGAAAAACTGTTTTTT. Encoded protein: CASSSRQLSNEKLFF.

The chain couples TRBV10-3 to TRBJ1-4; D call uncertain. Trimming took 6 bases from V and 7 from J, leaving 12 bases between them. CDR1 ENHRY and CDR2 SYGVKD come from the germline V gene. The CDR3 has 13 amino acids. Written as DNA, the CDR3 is TGTGCCATCAGCTGGACGGAGGGTGAAAAACTGTTTTTT. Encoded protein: CAISWTEGEKLFF.

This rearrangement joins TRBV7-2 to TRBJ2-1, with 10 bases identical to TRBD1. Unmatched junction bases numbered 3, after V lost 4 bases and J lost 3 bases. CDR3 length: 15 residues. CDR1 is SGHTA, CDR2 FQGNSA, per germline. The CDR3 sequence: CASSSGQGSYNEQFF. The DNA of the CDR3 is TGTGCCAGCAGCTCGGGACAGGGGAGCTACAATGAGCAGTTCTTC.